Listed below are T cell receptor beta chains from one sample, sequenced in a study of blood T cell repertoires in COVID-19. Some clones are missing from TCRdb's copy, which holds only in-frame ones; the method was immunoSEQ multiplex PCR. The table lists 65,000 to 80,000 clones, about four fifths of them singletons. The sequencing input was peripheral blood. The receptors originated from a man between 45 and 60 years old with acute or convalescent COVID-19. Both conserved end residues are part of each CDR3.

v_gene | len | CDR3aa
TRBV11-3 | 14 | CASSRGGSTDTQYF
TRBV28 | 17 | CASSLETSGSPSDTQYF
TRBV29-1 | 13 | CSVRTGGNQPQHF
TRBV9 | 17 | CASSTRTLLGTTYGYTF
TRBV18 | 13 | CASSPPDRNGYTF
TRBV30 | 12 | CAWSGFRVEAFF
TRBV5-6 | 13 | CASRGQLNEKLFF
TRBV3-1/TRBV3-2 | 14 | CATAGGAYTGELFF
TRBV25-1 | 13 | CASSEKHNYGYTF
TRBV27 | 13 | CASRTGGIHEQYF
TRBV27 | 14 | CASSLFGENYGYTF
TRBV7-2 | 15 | CASSSPVIIGGGYTF
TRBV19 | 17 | CASRSPDRSSYNSPLHF
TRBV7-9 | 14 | CASIGLANTETQYF
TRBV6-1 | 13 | CASSFYGAEKLFF